This T cell receptor beta chain stems from a study of OX40 agonist ivuxolimab in advanced cancers. Study context: The mean age was approximately 60 years, ranging from 23 to 79, with 80% to 85% of participants male.

Only a few counts were recorded for this clone. Germline V gene sequence: CDR1 SNHLY, CDR2 FYNNEI. V shed 7 bases, J shed 9 bases, and the junction held 5 bases outside the gene matches. This CDR3 comprises 13 residues. The repertoire was sequenced with immunoSEQ multiplex PCR; TCRdb's copy has only in-frame clones and lacks some. This table has about 79,000 clones, around 85% appearing once. The material sequenced was CD4+ or CD8+ T cells sorted from blood, taken in a trial of the OX40 agonist ivuxolimab. This TCR was sampled from an adult with an advanced solid tumor such as melanoma, head and neck, liver or kidney cancer. The chain employs TRBV2 and TRBJ2-4; 11 bases align to TRBD1. CDR3 loop: CASKDRGQGIQYF. As DNA, the CDR3 is TGTGCCAGCAAGGACAGGGGGCAAGGCATTCAGTACTTC.